Listed here are 23 T cell receptor beta chains from one sample, sequenced in a study of blood T cell repertoires in COVID-19. Only in-frame clones appear in the TCRdb table, and some are missing; sequencing was by immunoSEQ multiplex PCR. The sample holds 110,000 or so clones, roughly nine tenths seen once. The sample consisted of peripheral blood. The receptors originated from a man aged 65 to 79 with active or convalescent COVID-19.

The J gene is TRBJ2-7, the V gene TRBV24-1; possibly TRBD2 for D (6 bases). This CDR3 is built from 12 residues. Trimming removed 4 bases from V and 7 bases from J, with 10 bases in between. From germline, CDR1 is KGHDR and CDR2 SFDVKD. The CDR3 DNA sequence: TGTGCCACCAGTGACGCGACTAGTGAGCAGTACTTC. This codes for CATSDATSEQYF.

The chain joins TRBV28 to TRBJ2-2; D uncertain. Per germline, CDR1 MDHEN and CDR2 SYDVKM. CDR3 length equals 12 residues. Trimming removed 5 bases from V and 7 bases from J, with 8 bases in between. CDR3 sequence reads: CASSRQIGELFF. For the CDR3, the DNA is TGTGCCAGCAGTCGCCAGATCGGGGAGCTGTTTTTT.

The DNA for the CDR3 is TGTGCCAGCAGTTCACCGGGACTAGCGGGAACGAACACCGGGGAGCTGTTTTTT. Translation gives CASSSPGLAGTNTGELFF. V gene TRBV28 combines with J gene TRBJ2-2, with 13 bases fitting TRBD2. The CDR3 contains 18 residues. CDR1 and CDR2 (germline): MDHEN, SYDVKM. V dropped 4 bases and J dropped 0; count of bases not matched to a gene: 5.

The chain recombines TRBV25-1 with TRBJ1-4; 9 nucleotides align to TRBD1. This CDR3 region has 16 residues. Losses at the gene ends were 4 bases for V and 8 bases for J; bases not matched to a gene: 11. Germline V CDR1 and CDR2: MGHDK, SYGVNS. The CDR3 region has the DNA TGTGCCAGCAGTGCCCCACCGGGACAGGGCGCCGAAAAACTGTTTTTT. Encoded protein: CASSAPPGQGAEKLFF.

The rearrangement joins TRBV7-6 to TRBJ2-2; 8 bases map to TRBD1. Germline assignment: CDR1 SGHVS and CDR2 FNYEAQ. The CDR3 spans 15 residues. V was clipped by 1 base and J by 6 bases; unmatched bases: 4. Written as DNA, the CDR3 is TGTGCCAGCAGCTTAGAAGGACAGGGTTCCGGGGAGCTGTTTTTT. Protein sequence: CASSLEGQGSGELFF. Drawing the rest from reference TRBV7-6 and TRBJ2-2, the complete variable domain is GAGVSQSPRYKVTKRGQDVALRCDPISGHVSLYWYRQALGQGPEFLTYFNYEAQQDKSGLPNDRFSAERPEGSISTLTIQRTEQRDSAMYRCASSLEGQGSGELFFGEGSRLTVL.

The chain employs TRBV7-2 and TRBJ1-1, with TRBD1 matching over 8 bases. Germline V gene sequence: CDR1 SGHTA, CDR2 FQGNSA. J lost 2 bases, V lost 6 bases, and 8 bases had no gene match. This CDR3 spans 15 amino acids. The CDR3 bases are TGTGCCAGCAGGGAAAAGACAGGGGTAAACACTGAAGCTTTCTTT. Translation: CASREKTGVNTEAFF.

The J gene is TRBJ1-2, the V gene TRBV6-2 or TRBV6-3; TRBD1 is a possible D gene (5 bases). CDR1 is MNHEY, CDR2 SVGEGT, per germline. The ends were cut back, 5 bases at V and 5 bases at J, with 9 bases in the middle. CDR3 size: 12 residues. CDR3 region: CASSAGPYGYTF. CDR3 coding DNA: TGTGCCAGCAGTGCGGGACCTTATGGCTACACCTTC.

This clone came up a few times. This chain joins TRBV5-1 and TRBJ1-3; TRBD1 aligns across 8 bases. J gave up 4 bases and V 7 bases, and 13 bases lay outside the gene matches. In germline, CDR1 is SGHRS, CDR2 YFSETQ. The CDR3 sequence is 16 residues long. CDR3 region: CASQTGTGVGGNTIYF. Here the CDR3 DNA reads TGCGCCAGCCAAACCGGGACAGGTGTAGGAGGAAACACCATATATTTT.

The chain couples TRBV15 to TRBJ1-5; 10 bases map to TRBD1. Trimming removed 9 bases from V and 11 bases from J; junction bases left unmatched: 10. The CDR3 spans 13 residues. The V gene's germline CDR1 is LNHNV and CDR2 YYDKDF (reference sequence). The CDR3 coding sequence is TGTGCCACAAGTAGGGGACAGGGGAATACCCAGCATTTT. It is translated as CATSRGQGNTQHF.

CDR3 in amino acids: CASSLTRKPYEQYF. Here the CDR3 DNA reads TGTGCCAGCAGCTTGACCAGGAAACCCTACGAGCAGTACTTC. The genes are TRBV5-5 and TRBJ2-7; no clear D. CDR1 is SGHKS and CDR2 is YYEKEE in the germline V gene (reference sequence). Trimming removed 1 base from V and 2 bases from J, with 10 bases in between. The CDR3 runs to 14 residues.

The V gene is TRBV3-1 (or the pseudogene TRBV3-2), the J gene TRBJ2-4; the D gene is possibly TRBD1 (5 bases). Germline loops: CDR1 LGHDT, CDR2 YNNKEL (reference sequence). The CDR3 covers 17 residues. V was shortened by 1 base and J by 1 base, with 14 bases between the two germline ends. The CDR3 nucleotides read TGTGCCAGCAGCCAAGGGGCAGGGCCTACTGCCAAAAACATTCAGTACTTC. Translated: CASSQGAGPTAKNIQYF.

The chain links TRBV19 to TRBJ2-1; 12 bases map to TRBD2. Germline CDR1 and CDR2: LNHDA and SQIVND (reference sequence). The junction had 5 bases not matched to a gene; V was cut back by 5 bases and J by 9 bases. This CDR3 contains 14 residues. The CDR3 coding sequence is TGTGCCAGTAGTCTCCTAGCGGGAGGGTCTGAGCAGTTCTTC. Amino acids: CASSLLAGGSEQFF.

The V call is TRBV21-1, the J call TRBJ1-1; TRBD1 is the table's D call, not checked against the DNA. TRBV21-1 is tagged as a pseudogene. This CDR3 is built from 15 residues. The DNA of the CDR3 is TGTGCCAGCAGCGCCCGGGACAGCATGAACACTGAAGCTTTCTTT. Its translation is CASSARDSMNTEAFF.

On this clone itself: One junction end disagrees with the germline gene, perhaps due to a read error. The rearrangement uses TRBV19 and TRBJ1-4; D gene unclear. This CDR3 comprises 12 residues. Germline loops: CDR1 LNHDA, CDR2 SQIVND (reference sequence). Here the CDR3 DNA reads TGTGCCAGTAGTATAGGGGCTGGGCCCATCGTATTT. This encodes CASSIGAGPIVF.

The gene calls are TRBV7-9 and TRBJ2-5; perhaps TRBD1 as D (6 bases). This CDR3 is 14 amino acids long. Looked up from germline, CDR1 is SEHNR and CDR2 is FQNEAQ (reference sequence). Trimming shortened V by 5 bases and J by 5 bases, and 15 bases separated the two germline ends. The CDR3 protein is CASSSQGLVETQYF. As DNA, the CDR3 is TGTGCCAGCAGCAGCCAGGGGCTGGTGGAGACCCAGTACTTC. The entire variable domain, with the rest obtained from reference TRBV7-9 and TRBJ2-5, is as follows: DTGVSQNPRHKITKRGQNVTFRCDPISEHNRLYWYRQTLGQGPEFLTYFQNEAQLEKSRLLSDRFSAERPKGSFSTLEIQRTEQGDSAMYLCASSSQGLVETQYFGPGTRLLVL.

The chain uses TRBV21-1 and TRBJ2-1; the table calls TRBD2, which could not be checked here. TRBV21-1 is marked as a pseudogene. CDR3 length: 14 amino acids. The CDR3 DNA reads TGTGCCAGAGAGGAGGGATCAACTTACAATGAGCAGTTCTTC. It is translated as CAREEGSTYNEQFF.

V gene TRBV30 combines with J gene TRBJ1-1, with D maybe TRBD1 (6 bases). V was cut by 0 bases and J by 2 bases, with 10 bases left in between. CDR1 is GTSNPN, CDR2 SVGIG, per germline (reference sequence). The CDR3 runs 14 residues. The CDR3 sequence: CAWSVTGLNTEAFF. CDR3 nucleotides: TGTGCCTGGAGTGTAACAGGGCTTAACACTGAAGCTTTCTTT.

This chain links TRBV30 with TRBJ2-5, with a possible D match to TRBD2 (5 bases). The CDR3 consists of 14 residues. Germline CDR1 is GTSNPN and CDR2 is SVGIG (reference sequence). Trimming removed 2 bases at V and 0 bases at J, with 10 bases between. This chain's CDR3 is CAWSRTGYQETQYF. In DNA form, the CDR3 reads TGTGCCTGGAGTAGAACGGGGTACCAAGAGACCCAGTACTTC.

The genes are TRBV19 and TRBJ2-2; tentatively, D is TRBD2 (5 bases). Germline CDR1 LNHDA, CDR2 SQIVND (reference sequence). CDR3 length: 13 residues. Trimming removed 3 bases at V and 5 bases at J, with 7 bases between. DNA for the CDR3: TGTGCCAGTAGTATTAGGACTACCGGGGAGCTGTTTTTT. Translation gives CASSIRTTGELFF.

The chain uses TRBV27 and TRBJ1-4; TRBD1 matches at 10 bases. Germline V gives CDR1 MNHEY, CDR2 SMNVEV (reference sequence). The junction had 5 bases not matched to a gene; V was cut back by 3 bases and J by 7 bases. This CDR3 spans 15 amino acids. The CDR3 region has the DNA TGTGCCAGCAGTTTCTCCGGGACAGGGGTTGAAAAACTGTTTTTT. Translated: CASSFSGTGVEKLFF.

This rearrangement joins TRBV10-2 to TRBJ1-1, with D unclear. CDR3 size: 11 residues. The germline V gene has CDR1 WSHSY and CDR2 SAAADI. V shed 10 bases and J shed 5 bases, with 11 bases lying between them. The CDR3 DNA is TGCGCCACCATTAGGGAGACTGAAGCTTTCTTT. This sequence encodes CATIRETEAFF.

The chain carries TRBV11-2 and TRBJ1-6; 12 bases are shared with TRBD1. Germline CDR1 and CDR2: SGHAT and FQNNGV. With 7 bases clipped from V and 4 bases from J, the junction kept 5 bases outside the gene matches. This CDR3 has 16 amino acids. The CDR3, as DNA: TGTGCCAGCACCGGGACAGGGGGCCATTATAATTCACCCCTCCACTTT. Residues: CASTGTGGHYNSPLHF.

The chain employs TRBV11-2 and TRBJ2-7, with 12 nucleotides matching TRBD2. The CDR3 loop spans 18 amino acids. The germline gives CDR1 SGHAT, CDR2 FQNNGV. The J segment lost 2 bases and the V segment lost 2 bases, leaving 10 bases of the junction unmatched. The CDR3, as DNA: TGTGCCAGCAGCTTACAGTGGGATGGACTAGCGGGGACCTACGAGCAGTACTTC. Encoded protein: CASSLQWDGLAGTYEQYF. Drawing the rest from reference TRBV11-2 and TRBJ2-7, the complete variable domain is EAGVAQSPRYKIIEKRQSVAFWCNPISGHATLYWYQQILGQGPKLLIQFQNNGVVDDSQLPKDRFSAERLKGVDSTLKIQPAKLEDSAVYLCASSLQWDGLAGTYEQYFGPGTRLTVT.